This TCR beta chain was identified in a study of cytomegalovirus exposure and HLA in healthy donors. The method was immunoSEQ multiplex PCR; TCRdb's version includes in-frame clones alone and lacks a portion of them. The sample includes hundreds of thousands of clones, about 88% seen only once; the top ten take 12%. Germline V gene lookup returns CDR1 SGHRS and CDR2 YFSETQ. V shed 2 bases, J shed 5 bases, and the junction held 4 bases outside the gene matches. CDR3 length: 14 residues. The origin of this receptor is a man younger than 35 in good health and CMV-seropositive. The V and J genes are TRBV5-1 and TRBJ2-1, with 7 bases that match TRBD2. The specimen was PBMCs. The CDR3 DNA reads as TGCGCCAGCAGCTTTTTCGGGACTAACAATGAGCAGTTCTTC. Its protein product is CASSFFGTNNEQFF.